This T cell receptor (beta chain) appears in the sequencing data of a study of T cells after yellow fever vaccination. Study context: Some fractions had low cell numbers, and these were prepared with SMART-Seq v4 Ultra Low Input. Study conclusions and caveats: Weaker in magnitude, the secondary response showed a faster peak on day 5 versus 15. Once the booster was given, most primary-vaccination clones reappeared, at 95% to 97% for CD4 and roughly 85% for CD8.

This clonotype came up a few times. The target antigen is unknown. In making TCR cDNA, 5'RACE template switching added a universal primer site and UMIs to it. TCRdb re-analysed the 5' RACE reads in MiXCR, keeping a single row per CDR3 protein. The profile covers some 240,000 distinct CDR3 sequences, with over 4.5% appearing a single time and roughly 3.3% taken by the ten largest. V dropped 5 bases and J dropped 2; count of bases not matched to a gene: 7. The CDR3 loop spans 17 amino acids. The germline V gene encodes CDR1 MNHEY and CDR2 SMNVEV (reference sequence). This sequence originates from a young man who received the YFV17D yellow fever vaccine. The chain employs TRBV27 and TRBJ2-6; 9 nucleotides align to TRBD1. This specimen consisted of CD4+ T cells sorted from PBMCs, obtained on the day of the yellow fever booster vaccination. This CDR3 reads CASSPGTGRAGANVLTF. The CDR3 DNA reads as TGTGCCAGCAGTCCCGGGACAGGGAGGGCTGGGGCCAACGTCCTGACTTTC.